This is a list of T cell receptor beta chains from one sample in a study of OX40 agonist ivuxolimab in advanced cancers. Sequencing used immunoSEQ multiplex PCR; TCRdb keeps in-frame clones, though not all of them. Of fewer than 90,000 clones listed, 70% to 90% were seen once; the top ten hold 0.25% to 0.3%. The sequenced sample was CD4+ or CD8+ T cells sorted from blood, obtained in a trial of the OX40 agonist ivuxolimab. The source is an adult with an advanced solid tumor such as melanoma, head and neck, liver or kidney cancer. Both conserved end residues are part of each CDR3. The D gene is left open where the match is weak. Some rows mark clone size as missing; the rest say once, few, many or name a class of expanded clone.

D gene	clone size	CDR3 length	V gene	J gene	CDR3 DNA	CDR3 protein
NA	NA	15	TRBV7-2	TRBJ1-5	TGTGCCAGCAGCTTATGGGCGGGAAGCAATCAGCCCCAGCATTTT	CASSLWAGSNQPQHF
NA	NA	13	TRBV2	TRBJ2-2	TGTGCCAGCAGTTCTACCGAAGGCGGGGAGCTGTTTTTT	CASSSTEGGELFF
NA	NA	14	TRBV19	TRBJ1-5	TGTGCCAGCTCGCCGGATTTAAGCAATCAGCCCCAGCATTTT	CASSPDLSNQPQHF
NA	NA	13	TRBV7-2	TRBJ1-6	TGTGCCAGCAGCGACCGGACGGGTTCACCCCTCCACTTT	CASSDRTGSPLHF
NA	few	18	TRBV27	TRBJ2-6	TGTGCCAGCAGTTTATCCCCGTTATCTATTAGTGGGGCCAACGTCCTGACTTTC	CASSLSPLSISGANVLTF
NA	few	15	TRBV19	TRBJ1-5	TGTGCCAGTAGTATACGAGACCTTAGCAATCAGCCCCAGCATTTT	CASSIRDLSNQPQHF
TRBD1	once	13	TRBV2	TRBJ1-2	TGTGCCAGCAGCGCGGGACAGGGGCTTGGCTACACCTTC	CASSAGQGLGYTF
TRBD1	NA	17	TRBV11-3	TRBJ2-1	TGTGCCAGCAGCGCCAAATCCCGGGACAGGGGAGGGAATGAGCAGTTCTTC	CASSAKSRDRGGNEQFF
NA	NA	14	TRBV11-2	TRBJ1-1	TGTGCCAGCAGCTTGAGGGGAATGAACACTGAAGCTTTCTTT	CASSLRGMNTEAFF
NA	NA	13	TRBV5-5	TRBJ1-5	TGTGCCAGCAGCTTGCGCCGGGATCAGCCCCAGCATTTT	CASSLRRDQPQHF
NA	NA	15	TRBV16	TRBJ1-5	TGTGCCAGCAGCCCTTCGAATAACAGGAATCAGCCCCAGCATTTT	CASSPSNNRNQPQHF
NA	once	12	TRBV11-2	TRBJ2-7	TGTGCCAGCAGCATCTCGGTGTACGAGCAGTACTTC	CASSISVYEQYF
NA	NA	12	TRBV6-5	TRBJ1-1	TGTGCCAGCAATTCTGTTGGGACTGAAGCTTTCTTT	CASNSVGTEAFF
NA	NA	14	TRBV5-1	TRBJ1-4	TGCGCCCCGGAGCTTCGGGGAGGTAATGAAAAACTGTTTTTT	CAPELRGGNEKLFF
NA	NA	14	TRBV6-5	TRBJ2-2	TGTGCCAGCAGTCTAACTCAGGGGACCGGGGAGCTGTTTTTT	CASSLTQGTGELFF
NA	once	15	TRBV19	TRBJ1-3	TGTGCCAGTAGTATCCAGGGTATCTCTGGAAACACCATATATTTT	CASSIQGISGNTIYF
TRBD1	NA	18	TRBV7-9	TRBJ2-3	TGTGCCAGCAGCTTACCCCGGGACAGCAGCCCTAGCACAGATACGCAGTATTTT	CASSLPRDSSPSTDTQYF
NA	NA	15	TRBV15	TRBJ1-5	TGTGCCACCAGCAGAGGGGACACCATCAATCAGCCCCAGCATTTT	CATSRGDTINQPQHF
NA	NA	12	TRBV5-1	TRBJ2-5	TGCGCCAGCAGCTTAAGTCAAGAGACCCAGTACTTC	CASSLSQETQYF
NA	NA	16	TRBV7-2	TRBJ2-5	TGTGCCAGCAGCTTAGTGCATTTGGCGGGTCAAGAGACCCAGTACTTC	CASSLVHLAGQETQYF
NA	NA	14	TRBV12-5	TRBJ2-7	TGTGCTAGTGCCCTTTTGACAGTCCCCTACGAGCAGTACTTC	CASALLTVPYEQYF
TRBD1	NA	15	TRBV7-6	TRBJ1-3	TGTGCCAGCAGCTTATCAGGGGGTAATGGAAACACCATATATTTT	CASSLSGGNGNTIYF
NA	once	15	TRBV7-9	TRBJ2-3	TGTGCCAGCAGTCCAGGGGGGCAGGTCACAGATACGCAGTATTTT	CASSPGGQVTDTQYF
NA	NA	13	TRBV19	TRBJ1-1	TGTGCCAGTAGTATGGGCAGATTCACTGAAGCTTTCTTT	CASSMGRFTEAFF
NA	NA	14	TRBV7-8	TRBJ2-3	TGTGCCAGCAGGCCAGACAGCGGGTCAGATACGCAGTATTTT	CASRPDSGSDTQYF
NA	NA	13	TRBV19	TRBJ1-1	TGTGCCAGTAGTCAGGTACGGGGGACTGAAGCTTTCTTT	CASSQVRGTEAFF
NA	NA	12	TRBV5-5	TRBJ2-3	TGTGCCAGCAGCTCCTTCACAGATACGCAGTATTTT	CASSSFTDTQYF
NA	NA	15	TRBV5-1	TRBJ2-5	TGCGCCAGCAGCTCTATGACGGGACTGCAAGAGACCCAGTACTTC	CASSSMTGLQETQYF
NA	few	16	TRBV5-4	TRBJ1-1	TGTGCCAGCAGCTCCCGTGCGATGCCAATGAACACTGAAGCTTTCTTT	CASSSRAMPMNTEAFF
NA	NA	15	TRBV15	TRBJ1-3	TGTGCCACCAGCAGAGATTTGCCCCGAGGTAACACCATATATTTT	CATSRDLPRGNTIYF
NA	NA	17	TRBV10-3	TRBJ1-1	TGTGCCATCAGTGCCAAAGGGCAGGGGCCTATGGGCACTGAAGCTTTCTTT	CAISAKGQGPMGTEAFF
TRBD1	few	14	TRBV2	TRBJ1-2	TGTGCCAGCAGTGCCCTACAGGGGGCCTATGGCTACACCTTC	CASSALQGAYGYTF
TRBD1	once	15	TRBV14	TRBJ2-3	TGTGCCAGCAGCGGCCTACAGGGGGCAGGAGATACGCAGTATTTT	CASSGLQGAGDTQYF
NA	NA	13	TRBV7-3	TRBJ2-3	TGTGCCAGCAGCCTGACTTTTGGAGATACGCAGTATTTT	CASSLTFGDTQYF
TRBD1	NA	14	TRBV7-7	TRBJ2-1	TGTGCTAGCAGCCCAAACCAGGGGGCTGGTGAGCAGTTCTTC	CASSPNQGAGEQFF
NA	once	19	TRBV11-3	TRBJ2-2	TGTGCCAGCAGCCCTTATGCGTCTTCTCGACGGGCCAACACCGGGGAGCTGTTTTTT	CASSPYASSRRANTGELFF
TRBD1	NA	13	TRBV27	TRBJ1-4	TGTGCCAGCAGTTTGGGAGGGACAGGGAAACTGTTTTTT	CASSLGGTGKLFF
TRBD1	NA	15	TRBV7-2	TRBJ2-1	TGTGCCAGCAGCTTTGGACAGGGGACGGGCGATGAGCAGTTCTTC	CASSFGQGTGDEQFF
NA	NA	15	TRBV25-1	TRBJ2-7	TGTGCCAGCAGTAAAGGGGCCTATTCCTCCCGCGAGCAGTACTTC	CASSKGAYSSREQYF
TRBD2	NA	17	TRBV27	TRBJ2-1	TGTGCCAGCAGTCTCACCGCGGCTAGCGGGGTAGGGAATGAGCAGTTCTTC	CASSLTAASGVGNEQFF
TRBD1	few	13	TRBV7-8	TRBJ1-2	TGTGCCAGCAGCTCCCGGACAGGGGCTGGCTACACCTTC	CASSSRTGAGYTF
TRBD2	NA	12	TRBV10-3	TRBJ2-1	TGTGCCAGCTTAGCGGGGGGCAATGAGCAGTTCTTC	CASLAGGNEQFF
TRBD1	NA	14	TRBV6-1	TRBJ1-5	TGTGCCAGCAGGGACAGGGTAGGAAATCAGCCCCAGCATTTT	CASRDRVGNQPQHF
NA	NA	15	TRBV19	TRBJ2-7	TGTGCCAGTAGGATGAAGGCAGGACCTACCTACGAGCAGTACTTC	CASRMKAGPTYEQYF